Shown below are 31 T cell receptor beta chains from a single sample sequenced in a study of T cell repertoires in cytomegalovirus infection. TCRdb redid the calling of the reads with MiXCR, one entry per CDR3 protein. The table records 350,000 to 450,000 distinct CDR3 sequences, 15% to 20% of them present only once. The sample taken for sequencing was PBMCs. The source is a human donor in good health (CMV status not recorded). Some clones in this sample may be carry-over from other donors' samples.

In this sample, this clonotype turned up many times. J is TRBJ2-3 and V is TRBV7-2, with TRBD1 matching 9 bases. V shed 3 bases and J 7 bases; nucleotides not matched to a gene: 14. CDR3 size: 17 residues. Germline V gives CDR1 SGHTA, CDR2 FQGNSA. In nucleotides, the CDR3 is TGTGCCAGCAGCTTGGGCGGGACAGGGAGTATGAGGCATACGCAGTATTTT. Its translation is CASSLGGTGSMRHTQYF.

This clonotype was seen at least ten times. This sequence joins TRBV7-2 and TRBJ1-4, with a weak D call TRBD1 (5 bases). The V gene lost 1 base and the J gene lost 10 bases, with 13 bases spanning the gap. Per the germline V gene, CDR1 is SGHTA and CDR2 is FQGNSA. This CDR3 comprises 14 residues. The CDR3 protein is CASSLGIGTGKLFF. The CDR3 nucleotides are TGTGCCAGCAGCTTAGGAATTGGCACAGGAAAACTGTTTTTT. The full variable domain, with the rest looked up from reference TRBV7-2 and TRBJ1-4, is GAGVSQSPSNKVTEKGKDVELRCDPISGHTALYWYRQSLGQGLEFLIYFQGNSAPDKSGLPSDRFSAERTGGSVSTLTIQRTQQEDSAVYLCASSLGIGTGKLFFGSGTQLSVL.

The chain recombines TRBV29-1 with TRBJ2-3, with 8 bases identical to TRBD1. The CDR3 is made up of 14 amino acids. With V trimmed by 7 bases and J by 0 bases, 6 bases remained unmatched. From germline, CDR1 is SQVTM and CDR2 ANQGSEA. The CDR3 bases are TGCAGCGCCCAAGACAGGGGCAGCACAGATACGCAGTATTTT. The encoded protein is CSAQDRGSTDTQYF.

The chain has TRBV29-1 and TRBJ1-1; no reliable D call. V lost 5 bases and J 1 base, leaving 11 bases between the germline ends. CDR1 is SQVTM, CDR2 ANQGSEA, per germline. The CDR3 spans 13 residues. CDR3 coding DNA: TGCAGCGTTACCGACGGGAGGAACACTGAAGCTTTCTTT. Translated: CSVTDGRNTEAFF.

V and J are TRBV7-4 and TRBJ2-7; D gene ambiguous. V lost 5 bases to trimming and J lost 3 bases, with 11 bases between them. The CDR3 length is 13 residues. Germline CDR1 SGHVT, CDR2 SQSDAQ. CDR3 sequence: CASSPPRGYEQYF. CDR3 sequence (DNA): TGTGCCAGCAGCCCGCCGAGAGGCTACGAGCAGTACTTC.

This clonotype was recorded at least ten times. The CDR3 reads CASSSAGRENGNTIYF. In nucleotides, the CDR3 is TGTGCCAGCAGCTCGGCTGGCAGGGAAAATGGAAACACCATATATTTT. The gene calls are TRBV7-9 and TRBJ1-3; D may be TRBD1 (5 bases). Per germline, CDR1 SEHNR and CDR2 FQNEAQ (reference sequence). There are 16 residues in the CDR3. V was cut by 4 bases and J by 3 bases, with 16 bases left in between. The whole variable domain, filled in from reference TRBV7-9 and TRBJ1-3, reads DTGVSQNPRHKITKRGQNVTFRCDPISEHNRLYWYRQTLGQGPEFLTYFQNEAQLEKSRLLSDRFSAERPKGSFSTLEIQRTEQGDSAMYLCASSSAGRENGNTIYFGEGSWLTVV.

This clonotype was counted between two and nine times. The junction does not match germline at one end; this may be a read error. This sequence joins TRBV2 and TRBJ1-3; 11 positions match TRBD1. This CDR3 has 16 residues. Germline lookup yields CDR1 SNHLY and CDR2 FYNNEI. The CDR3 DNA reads TGTGCCAGCAGGGAAGGACAGGGGGCTTCTGGAAACACCATATATTTT. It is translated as CASREGQGASGNTIYF. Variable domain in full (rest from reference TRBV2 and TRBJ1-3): EPEVTQTPSHQVTQMGQEVILRCVPISNHLYFYWYRQILGQKVEFLVSFYNNEISEKSEIFDDQFSVERPDGSNFTLKIRSTKLEDSAMYFCASREGQGASGNTIYFGEGSWLTVV.

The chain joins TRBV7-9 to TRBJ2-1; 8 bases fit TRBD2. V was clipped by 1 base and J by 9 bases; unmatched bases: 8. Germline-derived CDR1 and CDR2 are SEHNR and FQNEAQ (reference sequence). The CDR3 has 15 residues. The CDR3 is CASSLGTGGPSEQFF. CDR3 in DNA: TGTGCCAGCAGCTTAGGAACGGGAGGGCCATCTGAGCAGTTCTTC.

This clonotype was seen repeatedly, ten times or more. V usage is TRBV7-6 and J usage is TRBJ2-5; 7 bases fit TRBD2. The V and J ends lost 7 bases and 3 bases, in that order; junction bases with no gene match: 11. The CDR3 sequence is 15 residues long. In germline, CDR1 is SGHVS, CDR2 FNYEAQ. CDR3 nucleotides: TGTGCCAGCACCCTAGGGGCGGGAGACAAAGAGACCCAGTACTTC. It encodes CASTLGAGDKETQYF.

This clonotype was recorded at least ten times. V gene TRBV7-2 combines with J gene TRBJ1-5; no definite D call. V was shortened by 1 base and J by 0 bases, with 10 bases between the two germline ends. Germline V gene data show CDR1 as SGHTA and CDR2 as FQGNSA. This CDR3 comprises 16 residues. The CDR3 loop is CASSLGPAYSNQPQHF. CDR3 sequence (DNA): TGTGCCAGCAGCTTAGGGCCGGCTTATAGCAATCAGCCCCAGCATTTT.

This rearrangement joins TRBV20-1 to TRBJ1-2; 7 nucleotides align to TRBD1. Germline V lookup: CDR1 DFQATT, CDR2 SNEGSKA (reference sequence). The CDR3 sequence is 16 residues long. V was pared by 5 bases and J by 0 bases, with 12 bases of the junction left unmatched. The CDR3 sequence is CSARGDSQAANYGYTF. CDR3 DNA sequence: TGCAGTGCTCGCGGGGACAGCCAGGCCGCTAACTATGGCTACACCTTC.

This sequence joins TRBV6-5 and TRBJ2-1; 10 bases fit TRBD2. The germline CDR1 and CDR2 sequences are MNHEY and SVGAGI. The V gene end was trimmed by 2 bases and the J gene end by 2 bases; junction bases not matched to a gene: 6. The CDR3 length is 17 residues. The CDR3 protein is CASSYTPSGSPYNEQFF. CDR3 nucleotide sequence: TGTGCCAGCAGTTACACTCCTAGCGGGAGCCCCTACAATGAGCAGTTCTTC.

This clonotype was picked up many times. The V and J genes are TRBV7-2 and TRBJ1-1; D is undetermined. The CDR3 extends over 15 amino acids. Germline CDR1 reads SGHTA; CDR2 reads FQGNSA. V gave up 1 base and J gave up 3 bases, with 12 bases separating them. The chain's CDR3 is CASSLVSGEDTEAFF. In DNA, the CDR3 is TGTGCCAGCAGCTTAGTAAGCGGGGAGGACACTGAAGCTTTCTTT. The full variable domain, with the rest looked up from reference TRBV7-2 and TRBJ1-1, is GAGVSQSPSNKVTEKGKDVELRCDPISGHTALYWYRQSLGQGLEFLIYFQGNSAPDKSGLPSDRFSAERTGGSVSTLTIQRTQQEDSAVYLCASSLVSGEDTEAFFGQGTRLTVV.

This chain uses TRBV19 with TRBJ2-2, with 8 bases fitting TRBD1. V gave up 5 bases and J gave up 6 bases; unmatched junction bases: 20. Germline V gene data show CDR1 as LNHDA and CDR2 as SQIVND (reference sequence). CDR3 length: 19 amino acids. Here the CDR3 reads CASSDRDRMYVVNSGELFF. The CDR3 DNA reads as TGTGCCAGTAGTGACCGGGACAGGATGTATGTTGTCAACTCCGGGGAGCTGTTTTTT.

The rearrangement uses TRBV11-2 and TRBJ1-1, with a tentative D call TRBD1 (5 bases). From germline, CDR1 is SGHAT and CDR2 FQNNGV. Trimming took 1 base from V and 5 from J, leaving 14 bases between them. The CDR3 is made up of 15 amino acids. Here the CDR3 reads CASSLVHGAGTEAFF. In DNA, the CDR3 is TGTGCCAGCAGCTTAGTGCACGGGGCTGGTACTGAAGCTTTCTTT.

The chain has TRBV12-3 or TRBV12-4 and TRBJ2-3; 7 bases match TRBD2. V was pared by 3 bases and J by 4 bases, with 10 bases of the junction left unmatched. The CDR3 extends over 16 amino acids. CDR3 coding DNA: TGTGCCAGCAGTTTGGGAGTTTGGGGGGGGGCAGATACGCAGTATTTT. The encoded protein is CASSLGVWGGADTQYF.

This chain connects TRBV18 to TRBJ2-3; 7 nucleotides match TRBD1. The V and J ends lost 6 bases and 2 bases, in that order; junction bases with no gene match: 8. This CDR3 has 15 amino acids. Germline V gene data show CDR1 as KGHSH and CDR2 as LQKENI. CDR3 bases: TGTGCCAGCTCCCGAGGGACAGACCCCACAGATACGCAGTATTTT. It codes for CASSRGTDPTDTQYF.

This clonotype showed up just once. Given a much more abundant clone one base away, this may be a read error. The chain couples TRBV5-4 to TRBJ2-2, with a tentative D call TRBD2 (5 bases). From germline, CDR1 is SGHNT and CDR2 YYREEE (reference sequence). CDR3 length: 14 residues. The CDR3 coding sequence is TGTGCCAACAGCTTACCCGAGGGTGACGGGGAGCTGTTTTTT. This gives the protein CANSLPEGDGELFF.

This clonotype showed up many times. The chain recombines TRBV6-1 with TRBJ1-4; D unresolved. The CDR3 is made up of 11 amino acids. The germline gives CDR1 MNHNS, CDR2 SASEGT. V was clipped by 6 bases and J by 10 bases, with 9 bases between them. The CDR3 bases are TGTGCCAGCAGCCGGGGTGGAAAACTGTTTTTT. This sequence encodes CASSRGGKLFF.

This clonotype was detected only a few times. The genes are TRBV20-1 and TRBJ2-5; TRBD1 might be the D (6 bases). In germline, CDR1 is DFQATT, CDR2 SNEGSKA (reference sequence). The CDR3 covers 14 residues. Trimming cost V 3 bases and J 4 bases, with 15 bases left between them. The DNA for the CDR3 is TGCAGTGCTAGTTCACAGGGTTTGGGAGAGACCCAGTACTTC. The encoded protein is CSASSQGLGETQYF.

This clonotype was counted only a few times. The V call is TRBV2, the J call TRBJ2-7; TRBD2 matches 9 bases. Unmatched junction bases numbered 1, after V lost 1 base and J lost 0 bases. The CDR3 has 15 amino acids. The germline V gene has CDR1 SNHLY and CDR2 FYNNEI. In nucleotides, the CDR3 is TGTGCCAGCAGTGAAGTAGCGGGGGACTCCTACGAGCAGTACTTC. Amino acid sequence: CASSEVAGDSYEQYF.

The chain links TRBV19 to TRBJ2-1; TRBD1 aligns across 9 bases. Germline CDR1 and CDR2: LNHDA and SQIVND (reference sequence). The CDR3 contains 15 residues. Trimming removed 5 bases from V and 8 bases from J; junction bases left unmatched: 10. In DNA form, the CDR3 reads TGTGCCAGTAGTGCCCCCGGGACAGGGAGGTATGAGCAGTTCTTC. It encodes CASSAPGTGRYEQFF.

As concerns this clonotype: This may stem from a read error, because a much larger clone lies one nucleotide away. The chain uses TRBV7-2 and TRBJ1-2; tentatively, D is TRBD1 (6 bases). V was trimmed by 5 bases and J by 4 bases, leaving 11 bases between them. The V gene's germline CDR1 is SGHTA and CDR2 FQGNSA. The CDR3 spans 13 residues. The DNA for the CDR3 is TGTGCCAGCAGCCAGGACAGCTTCTATGGCTACACCTTC. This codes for CASSQDSFYGYTF.

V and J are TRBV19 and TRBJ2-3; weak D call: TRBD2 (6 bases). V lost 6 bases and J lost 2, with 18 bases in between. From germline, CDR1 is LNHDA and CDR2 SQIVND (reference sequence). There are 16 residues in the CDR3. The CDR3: CASSNGWRGDTDTQYF. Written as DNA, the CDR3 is TGTGCCAGTAGCAACGGATGGCGGGGTGACACAGATACGCAGTATTTT.

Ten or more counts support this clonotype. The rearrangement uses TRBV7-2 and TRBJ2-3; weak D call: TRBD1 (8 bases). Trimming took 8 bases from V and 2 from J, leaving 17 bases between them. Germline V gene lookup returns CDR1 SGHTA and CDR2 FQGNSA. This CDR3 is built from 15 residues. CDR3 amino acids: CASQGGGQATDTQYF. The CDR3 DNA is TGTGCCAGCCAAGGGGGGGGACAGGCCACAGATACGCAGTATTTT.

CDR3 residues: CASSLLRASPFF. CDR3 sequence (DNA): TGTGCCAGCAGCTTACTTCGAGCTAGCCCGTTCTTC. The chain combines TRBV11-2 with TRBJ2-1; weak D call: TRBD2 (5 bases). The CDR3 runs 12 residues. The germline V gene encodes CDR1 SGHAT and CDR2 FQNNGV. The V end lost 2 bases, the J end lost 15 bases, and 14 bases lay between the germline ends.

The CDR3 nucleotides are TGTGCCAGCAGCCAGCGTCAGGGACTTCGCGTGGAGACCCAGTACTTC. This translates into CASSQRQGLRVETQYF. The chain uses TRBV4-2 and TRBJ2-5; possible D gene TRBD2, 6 bases. CDR1 LGHNA and CDR2 YNFKEQ come from the germline V gene. V was pared by 3 bases and J by 5 bases, with 19 bases between. The CDR3 has 16 residues.

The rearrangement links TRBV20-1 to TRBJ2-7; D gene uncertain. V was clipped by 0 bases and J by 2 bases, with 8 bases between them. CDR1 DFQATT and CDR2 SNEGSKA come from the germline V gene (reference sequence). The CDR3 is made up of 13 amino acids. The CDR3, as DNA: TGCAGTGCTAGAGATCAGAGAACCTACGAGCAGTACTTC. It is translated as CSARDQRTYEQYF.

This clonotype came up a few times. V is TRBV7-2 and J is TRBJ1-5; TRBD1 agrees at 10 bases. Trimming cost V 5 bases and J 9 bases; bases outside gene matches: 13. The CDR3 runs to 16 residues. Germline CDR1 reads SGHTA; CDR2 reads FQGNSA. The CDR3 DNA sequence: TGTGCCAGCAGCAAGAACGACAGGGGGCGACCCTGGCCCCAGCATTTT. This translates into CASSKNDRGRPWPQHF.

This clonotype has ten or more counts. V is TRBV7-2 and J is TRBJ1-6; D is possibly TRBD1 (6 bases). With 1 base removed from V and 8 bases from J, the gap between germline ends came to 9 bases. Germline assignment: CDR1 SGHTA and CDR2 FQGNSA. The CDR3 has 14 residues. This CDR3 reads CASSLDQGYSPLHF. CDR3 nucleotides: TGTGCCAGCAGCTTAGATCAGGGGTATTCACCCCTCCACTTT.

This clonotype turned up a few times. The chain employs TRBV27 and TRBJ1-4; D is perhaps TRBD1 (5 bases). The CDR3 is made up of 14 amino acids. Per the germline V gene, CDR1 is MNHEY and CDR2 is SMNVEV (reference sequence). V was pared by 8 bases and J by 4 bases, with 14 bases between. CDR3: CASASGGDNEKLFF. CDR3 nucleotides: TGTGCCAGCGCCAGCGGGGGGGATAATGAAAAACTGTTTTTT.